Listed below are T cell receptor beta chains from one sample, sequenced in a study of cytomegalovirus exposure and HLA in healthy donors. Clones were sequenced by immunoSEQ multiplex PCR, and TCRdb holds only the in-frame ones, with some missing. The sample contains 90,000 to 130,000 clones, approximately 70% of which appear only once. The sequencing sample was made of PBMCs. The source of these receptors is a man aged 30 to 39 in good health and CMV-seropositive. CDR3s include the opening cysteine and the closing phenylalanine or tryptophan.

CDR3 length | V gene | CDR3 protein
13 | TRBV21-1 | CASSKVRTEDAFF
11 | TRBV5-6 | CASSSADTQYF
14 | TRBV7-6 | CASSLEHSSYEQYF
16 | TRBV2 | CASSGRSRGPTETQYF
15 | TRBV27 | CASRWGTGALGEQFF
15 | TRBV7-4 | CASSSGQYSNQPQHF
13 | TRBV7-6 | CASSPYSNQPQHF
13 | TRBV28 | CASNGGALYEQYF
15 | TRBV7-9 | CASSSMTGGGETQYF
14 | TRBV6-1 | CASSQGGMNTEAFF